Listed below are T cell receptor beta chains from one sample, sequenced in a study of shared clonotypes between healthy human individuals. Generated by immunoSEQ multiplex PCR, the TCRdb table keeps only in-frame clones and is missing some. Found here are approximately 2,000,000 clones, 90% to 95% of them singletons; the top ten hold approximately 1.7%. Sequencing used naive CD8+ T cells from PBMCs. Every receptor here comes from a young man in good health. Some clones in this sample may be carry-over from other donors' samples. Both conserved end residues are part of each CDR3. A D gene is named only where the DNA matches it firmly. Clone size appears in some rows only: once, few, many, or a class for an expanded clone.

clone size: NA; D gene: NA; V gene: TRBV11-2; J gene: TRBJ2-1; CDR3 protein: CASSLVGTYNEQFF; CDR3 DNA: TGTGCCAGCAGCTTAGTTGGCACATACAATGAGCAGTTCTTC
clone size: NA; D gene: NA; V gene: TRBV28; J gene: TRBJ1-4; CDR3 protein: CASRQAGAGEKLFF; CDR3 DNA: TGTGCCAGCAGGCAAGCGGGGGCTGGTGAAAAACTGTTTTTT
clone size: once; D gene: NA; V gene: TRBV21-1; J gene: TRBJ1-1; CDR3 protein: CASSKGTRDPLPTGSQSAFF; CDR3 DNA: TGTGCCAGCAGCAAAGGGACCCGGGACCCACTCCCGACAGGGTCTCAATCGGCTTTCTTT
clone size: NA; D gene: NA; V gene: TRBV5-1; J gene: TRBJ1-2; CDR3 protein: CASSGRGEVNGYTF; CDR3 DNA: TGCGCCAGCAGCGGCCGAGGGGAAGTGAATGGCTACACCTTC
clone size: NA; D gene: TRBD1; V gene: TRBV5-6; J gene: TRBJ1-2; CDR3 protein: CASSRDRVDGYTF; CDR3 DNA: TGTGCCAGCAGCCGGGACAGGGTGGATGGCTACACCTTC
clone size: NA; D gene: NA; V gene: TRBV2; J gene: TRBJ2-3; CDR3 protein: CASSEGPSTDTQYF; CDR3 DNA: TGTGCCAGCAGTGAAGGGCCCTCTACCGATACGCAGTATTTT
clone size: NA; D gene: NA; V gene: TRBV2; J gene: TRBJ2-7; CDR3 protein: CASTFEPGGVTQSSYEQYF; CDR3 DNA: TGTGCCAGCACTTTTGAGCCCGGTGGAGTGACGCAGAGCTCCTACGAGCAGTACTTC
clone size: NA; D gene: NA; V gene: TRBV19; J gene: TRBJ2-7; CDR3 protein: CASRGLYEQYF; CDR3 DNA: TGTGCCAGTAGGGGACTCTACGAGCAGTACTTC
clone size: once; D gene: TRBD2; V gene: TRBV5-4; J gene: TRBJ2-1; CDR3 protein: CASSWTRGDEQFF; CDR3 DNA: TGTGCCAGCAGCTGGACTAGGGGTGATGAGCAGTTCTTC
clone size: NA; D gene: NA; V gene: TRBV15; J gene: TRBJ1-1; CDR3 protein: CATSRGTTNTEAFF; CDR3 DNA: TGTGCCACCAGCAGAGGAACCACGAACACTGAAGCTTTCTTT
clone size: NA; D gene: TRBD1; V gene: TRBV4-2; J gene: TRBJ2-7; CDR3 protein: CASSPGTGDSSYEQYF; CDR3 DNA: TGTGCCAGCAGCCCCGGGACAGGGGATAGCTCCTACGAGCAGTACTTC
clone size: few; D gene: NA; V gene: TRBV28; J gene: TRBJ1-2; CDR3 protein: CASSITRHYGYTF; CDR3 DNA: TGTGCCAGCAGTATTACGAGGCACTATGGCTACACCTTC
clone size: NA; D gene: TRBD2; V gene: TRBV4-1; J gene: TRBJ2-7; CDR3 protein: CASSLSGGLRYEQYF; CDR3 DNA: TGCGCCAGCAGCCTCTCGGGGGGACTTAGATACGAGCAGTACTTC
clone size: NA; D gene: TRBD1; V gene: TRBV18; J gene: TRBJ2-4; CDR3 protein: CASSPVGQFLGNIQYF; CDR3 DNA: TGTGCCAGCTCACCAGTGGGACAGTTCCTTGGAAACATTCAGTACTTC
clone size: NA; D gene: NA; V gene: TRBV27; J gene: TRBJ1-5; CDR3 protein: CASSLQINQPQHF; CDR3 DNA: TGTGCCAGCAGTTTACAGATCAATCAGCCCCAGCATTTT
clone size: NA; D gene: TRBD2; V gene: TRBV11-1; J gene: TRBJ2-1; CDR3 protein: CASSSGLAEYNEQFF; CDR3 DNA: TGTGCCAGCAGCTCGGGACTAGCGGAATACAATGAGCAGTTCTTC
clone size: NA; D gene: TRBD2; V gene: TRBV5-1; J gene: TRBJ2-1; CDR3 protein: CASSQGLAGYNEQFF; CDR3 DNA: TGCGCCAGCAGCCAGGGACTAGCGGGGTACAATGAGCAGTTCTTC
clone size: NA; D gene: TRBD2; V gene: TRBV27; J gene: TRBJ2-1; CDR3 protein: CAGTGLVNPNEQFF; CDR3 DNA: TGTGCCGGCACGGGACTAGTCAACCCCAATGAGCAGTTCTTC
clone size: NA; D gene: NA; V gene: TRBV10-2; J gene: TRBJ2-7; CDR3 protein: CASKASSDYEQYF; CDR3 DNA: TGCGCCAGCAAGGCTAGCAGTGACTACGAGCAGTACTTC
clone size: NA; D gene: NA; V gene: TRBV27; J gene: TRBJ2-1; CDR3 protein: CASSLKNPAVGYNEQFF; CDR3 DNA: TGTGCCAGCAGTTTAAAGAATCCTGCGGTGGGGTACAATGAGCAGTTCTTC
clone size: NA; D gene: TRBD1; V gene: TRBV7-9; J gene: TRBJ1-4; CDR3 protein: CASSLTGQGAISTNEKLFF; CDR3 DNA: TGTGCCAGCAGCCTAACTGGACAGGGGGCAATTTCAACTAATGAAAAACTGTTTTTT
clone size: NA; D gene: NA; V gene: TRBV15; J gene: TRBJ1-1; CDR3 protein: CATSRERAANTEAFF; CDR3 DNA: TGTGCCACCAGCAGAGAAAGGGCAGCGAACACTGAAGCTTTCTTT
clone size: NA; D gene: NA; V gene: TRBV9; J gene: TRBJ2-1; CDR3 protein: CASSVEAYDNEQFF; CDR3 DNA: TGTGCCAGCAGCGTAGAAGCGTACGACAATGAGCAGTTCTTC
clone size: NA; D gene: NA; V gene: TRBV7-8; J gene: TRBJ1-5; CDR3 protein: CASSLDLGRSNQPQHF; CDR3 DNA: TGTGCCAGCAGCTTAGATCTGGGTAGGAGCAATCAGCCCCAGCATTTT
clone size: NA; D gene: NA; V gene: TRBV4-2; J gene: TRBJ2-5; CDR3 protein: CASSQVEEQETQYF; CDR3 DNA: TGTGCCAGCAGCCAGGTAGAGGAACAAGAGACCCAGTACTTC
clone size: NA; D gene: NA; V gene: TRBV27; J gene: TRBJ2-6; CDR3 protein: CASSFSISGANVLTF; CDR3 DNA: TGTGCCAGCAGTTTCTCGATCTCTGGGGCCAACGTCCTGACTTTC
clone size: NA; D gene: NA; V gene: TRBV4-1; J gene: TRBJ2-7; CDR3 protein: CASSQQATGPPSYEQYF; CDR3 DNA: TGCGCCAGCAGCCAACAAGCCACAGGGCCCCCGTCCTACGAGCAGTACTTC
clone size: NA; D gene: NA; V gene: TRBV29-1; J gene: TRBJ2-3; CDR3 protein: CSGRISDTQYF; CDR3 DNA: TGCAGCGGGCGGATCTCAGATACGCAGTATTTT
clone size: NA; D gene: NA; V gene: TRBV27; J gene: TRBJ1-3; CDR3 protein: CASSAHRDPGNTIYF; CDR3 DNA: TGTGCCAGCAGTGCCCACAGGGACCCTGGAAACACCATATATTTT
clone size: once; D gene: NA; V gene: TRBV7-2; J gene: TRBJ2-7; CDR3 protein: CASSSPGDWRAFYEQYF; CDR3 DNA: TGTGCCAGCAGCTCTCCGGGTGATTGGCGGGCTTTCTACGAGCAGTACTTC
clone size: NA; D gene: TRBD1; V gene: TRBV28; J gene: TRBJ1-1; CDR3 protein: CASNRWGQETLEAFF; CDR3 DNA: TGTGCCAGCAACAGATGGGGACAGGAGACGCTTGAAGCTTTCTTT
clone size: NA; D gene: NA; V gene: TRBV7-5; J gene: TRBJ1-1; CDR3 protein: CVRSLGGANTEAFF; CDR3 DNA: TGTGTCAGAAGCTTAGGGGGGGCGAACACTGAAGCTTTCTTT
clone size: NA; D gene: NA; V gene: TRBV28; J gene: TRBJ2-7; CDR3 protein: CASSFPFSSSYEQYF; CDR3 DNA: TGTGCCAGCAGTTTCCCCTTTTCGAGCTCCTACGAGCAGTACTTC
clone size: NA; D gene: NA; V gene: TRBV27; J gene: TRBJ1-2; CDR3 protein: CASSLGGGANYGYTF; CDR3 DNA: TGTGCCAGCAGTTTAGGGGGTGGAGCTAACTATGGCTACACCTTC
clone size: NA; D gene: NA; V gene: TRBV27; J gene: TRBJ2-7; CDR3 protein: CASSVFGPSHEQYF; CDR3 DNA: TGTGCCAGCAGCGTTTTTGGACCGTCCCACGAGCAGTACTTC
clone size: NA; D gene: NA; V gene: TRBV10-3; J gene: TRBJ1-1; CDR3 protein: CAIRRGTNTLNTEAFF; CDR3 DNA: TGTGCCATCAGACGCGGGACAAACACTCTGAACACTGAAGCTTTCTTT
clone size: NA; D gene: NA; V gene: TRBV5-6; J gene: TRBJ2-1; CDR3 protein: CASSSGAGPGQFF; CDR3 DNA: TGTGCCAGCAGCTCGGGGGCAGGGCCGGGGCAGTTCTTC
clone size: NA; D gene: TRBD2; V gene: TRBV29-1; J gene: TRBJ2-1; CDR3 protein: CSGGSGRAKEQFF; CDR3 DNA: TGCAGCGGTGGGAGCGGGAGGGCCAAGGAGCAGTTCTTC
clone size: NA; D gene: NA; V gene: TRBV25-1; J gene: TRBJ1-2; CDR3 protein: CASSEGEGWGYTF; CDR3 DNA: TGTGCCAGCAGTGAAGGGGAAGGCTGGGGCTACACCTTC
clone size: NA; D gene: NA; V gene: TRBV27; J gene: TRBJ2-5; CDR3 protein: CASSLRGETQYF; CDR3 DNA: TGTGCCAGCAGTTTACGGGGGGAGACCCAGTACTTC